These 20 T cell receptor beta chains were all obtained from the same sample, sequenced in a study of molecular identifiers for immune sequencing clone quantification. MiXCR, applied by TCRdb to the PCR reads, yields one record per CDR3 protein. The table lists around 480,000 distinct CDR3 sequences, roughly 26% of them singletons. Sequenced material: naive CD8+ T cells from blood, with Jurkat cell RNA spiked in. The subset: FACS-sorted CD8+CD4-CCR7+CD45RA+ naive T cells. All receptors come from a human donor in good health. Some libraries in this study had Jurkat cell RNA spiked in.

About this clonotype: A much larger clone sits a single nucleotide away, making a read error possible. The chain recombines TRBV12-3 or TRBV12-4 with TRBJ2-5; a possible D gene is TRBD1 (5 bases). The CDR3 length is 14 residues. Trimming removed 6 bases from V and 5 bases from J, with 16 bases in between. DNA for the CDR3: TGTGCCAGCAGCGCTGATCAGGGTTCCGAGACCCAGTACTTC. It translates to CASSADQGSETQYF.

This clonotype was recorded a few times. The CDR3 protein is CSAPIGGDYTEAFF. In DNA form, the CDR3 reads TGCAGTGCTCCCATTGGGGGGGACTACACTGAAGCTTTCTTT. The rearrangement uses TRBV20-1 and TRBJ1-1; TRBD1 might be the D (5 bases). Germline CDR1 and CDR2: DFQATT and SNEGSKA (reference sequence). Trimming took off 5 bases at V and 3 bases at J, with 16 bases between the two ends. This CDR3 comprises 14 residues.

This clonotype was detected a few times. The chain is built from TRBV6-5 and TRBJ1-1; weak D call: TRBD1 (5 bases). The CDR3 contains 14 residues. Germline V gene lookup returns CDR1 MNHEY and CDR2 SVGAGI. Trimming took off 4 bases at V and 1 base at J, with 10 bases between the two ends. CDR3 region: CASSSPGPNTEAFF. The CDR3 bases are TGTGCCAGCAGTTCCCCGGGACCGAACACTGAAGCTTTCTTT.

This clonotype was detected a few times. The chain joins TRBV5-6 to TRBJ2-3; tentatively, D is TRBD1 or TRBD2 (5 bases each). CDR1 and CDR2 (germline): SGHDT, YYEEEE. V lost 4 bases and J 8 bases, leaving 11 bases between the germline ends. CDR3 length: 12 residues. The CDR3 loop is CASSHQRGTQYF. The CDR3, as DNA: TGTGCCAGCAGCCACCAGAGGGGTACGCAGTATTTT.

This clonotype was recorded a few times. The rearrangement uses TRBV27 and TRBJ2-7; 8 bases fit TRBD1. J was trimmed by 2 bases and V by 2 bases; bases with no gene match: 5. The CDR3 runs 15 residues. Germline values: CDR1 MNHEY, CDR2 SMNVEV (reference sequence). As DNA, the CDR3 is TGTGCCAGCAGTTTAGGGACAGGCTCTACCTACGAGCAGTACTTC. It encodes CASSLGTGSTYEQYF.

In regard to this clonotype: Mismatch with germline at one junction end may stem from a read error. The chain has TRBV5-3 and TRBJ1-1; D is perhaps TRBD1 (5 bases). TRBV5-3 falls under the ORF class, with uncertain function. The CDR3 is 17 residues long. The CDR3 DNA is TGTGCCAGCAGCTTGGATTTGGGGGTTGGGCAGAACACTGAAGCTTTCTTT. Its translation: CASSLDLGVGQNTEAFF.

Details on this clonotype: Being one base from a much bigger clone, this may be a read error. This chain uses TRBV27 with TRBJ2-7; D call uncertain. The CDR3 length is 15 residues. Trimming stripped 8 bases from V and 0 bases from J, with 17 bases between. Germline CDR1 and CDR2: MNHEY and SMNVEV (reference sequence). In nucleotides, the CDR3 is TGTGCCAGCGGTTATACCGGGTCCAGCTCCTACGAGCAGTACTTC. As protein: CASGYTGSSSYEQYF.

A remark on this clonotype: As the CDR3 is not closed by the conserved phenylalanine or tryptophan, this likely results from a read error. V is TRBV29-1 and J is TRBJ1-2; maybe TRBD1 (5 bases). Germline CDR1 is SQVTM and CDR2 is ANQGSEA. This CDR3 spans 16 amino acids. The V end lost 1 base, the J end lost 2 bases, and 17 bases lay between the germline ends. CDR3 residues: CSVEVFLRDGNYGYTL. In nucleotides, the CDR3 is TGCAGCGTTGAAGTTTTCTTGCGGGACGGGAACTATGGCTACACCCTC.

This clonotype was detected only a few times. The chain joins TRBV29-1 to TRBJ1-1; 7 nucleotides agree with TRBD1. Germline lookup yields CDR1 SQVTM and CDR2 ANQGSEA. Trimming at V came to 1 base and at J to 0 bases, leaving 8 bases not matched to a gene. This CDR3 comprises 16 residues. CDR3 protein: CSVEGGGQTVNTEAFF. CDR3 DNA sequence: TGCAGCGTTGAAGGGGGGGGACAGACCGTGAACACTGAAGCTTTCTTT.

The V call is TRBV7-2, the J call TRBJ2-5; 9 bases map to TRBD2. V was pared by 8 bases and J by 1 base, with 5 bases of the junction left unmatched. This CDR3 has 14 amino acids. Germline CDR1 SGHTA, CDR2 FQGNSA. Here the CDR3 reads CASRATSGQETQYF. The CDR3 nucleotides read TGTGCCAGCCGCGCGACTAGCGGCCAAGAGACCCAGTACTTC.

In nucleotides, the CDR3 is TGTGCCAGCAGCCAAGAGGACAGGGATAACTATGGCTACACCTTC. This sequence encodes CASSQEDRDNYGYTF. The V and J genes are TRBV28 and TRBJ1-2; 8 bases agree with TRBD1. Germline values: CDR1 MDHEN, CDR2 SYDVKM. This CDR3 region has 15 residues. Trimming took 6 bases from V and 1 from J; bases not matched to a gene: 7.

There are a few counts of this clonotype. V and J are TRBV27 and TRBJ2-3, with 8 bases fitting TRBD1. CDR1 is MNHEY, CDR2 SMNVEV, per germline (reference sequence). Trimming cost V 6 bases and J 10 bases; bases outside gene matches: 12. The CDR3 has 14 residues. In DNA form, the CDR3 reads TGTGCCAGCAGCAAGCAGGGGGCCCTTATAGCGCAGTATTTT. Translated, it gives CASSKQGALIAQYF.

This clonotype was detected many times. CDR3 DNA: TGTGCCAGCATCCCCGTGGAGAGCGGGGGGACCACAGATACGCAGTATTTT. Residues: CASIPVESGGTTDTQYF. This chain uses TRBV7-8 with TRBJ2-3; TRBD2 matches at 9 bases. V shed 7 bases and J 2 bases; nucleotides not matched to a gene: 13. Per germline, CDR1 SGHVS and CDR2 FQNEAQ. CDR3 length: 17 residues.

There are many counts of this clonotype. The chain employs TRBV7-9 and TRBJ2-7; D perhaps matches TRBD1 (5 bases). Looked up from germline, CDR1 is SEHNR and CDR2 is FQNEAQ (reference sequence). Trimming cost V 1 base and J 3 bases, with 16 bases left between them. The CDR3 contains 16 residues. The CDR3 region is CASSLGGGGADYEQYF. The CDR3 nucleotides read TGTGCCAGCAGCTTAGGGGGCGGTGGGGCCGACTACGAGCAGTACTTC.

Remarks on this clonotype: This clone may be a read error of a much larger clone one base away. This sequence joins TRBV20-1 and TRBJ1-6, with a weak D call TRBD1 (5 bases). The CDR3 sequence is 16 residues long. Trimming stripped 2 bases from V and 6 bases from J, with 17 bases between. The germline V gene encodes CDR1 DFQATT and CDR2 SNEGSKA (reference sequence). CDR3 sequence: CSARNAGGLGNSPLHF. DNA for the CDR3: TGCAGTGCTAGAAACGCCGGGGGACTGGGTAATTCACCCCTCCACTTT.

This clonotype was counted many times. This sequence joins TRBV2 and TRBJ2-5, with D unresolved. This CDR3 has 14 amino acids. Germline V gene lookup returns CDR1 SNHLY and CDR2 FYNNEI. The V end lost 5 bases, the J end lost 2 bases, and 12 bases lay between the germline ends. The CDR3 DNA reads as TGTGCCAGCAGTCCTCAGACTGATCAAGAGACCCAGTACTTC. Translated, it gives CASSPQTDQETQYF.

Concerning this clonotype: A much larger clone lies one base from this, so it may be a read error. The V call is TRBV7-2, the J call TRBJ2-3, with D hard to call. CDR1 is SGHTA and CDR2 is FQGNSA in the germline V gene. The CDR3 has 16 residues. CDR3 amino acids: CAGSLGWVVGTDTQYF. CDR3 DNA sequence: TGTGCCGGCAGCTTAGGGTGGGTGGTGGGCACAGATACGCAGTATTTT.

V is TRBV19 and J is TRBJ2-2; 7 bases line up with TRBD1. CDR3 length: 15 residues. CDR1 is LNHDA and CDR2 is SQIVND in the germline V gene (reference sequence). Trimming removed 3 bases from V and 5 bases from J; junction bases left unmatched: 6. The CDR3 DNA is TGTGCCAGTAGTATGAGACAGGGCTATACCGGGGAGCTGTTTTTT. Its protein product is CASSMRQGYTGELFF.

In the case of this clonotype: A read error may produce the germline difference seen at one junction end. The chain joins TRBV20-1 to TRBJ2-7; no reliable D call. The germline V gene has CDR1 DFQATT and CDR2 SNEGSKA (reference sequence). The CDR3 extends over 12 amino acids. The CDR3 reads CSAGDWGYEQYF. In DNA, the CDR3 is TGCAGTGCTGGAGATTGGGGCTACGAGCAGTACTTC.

This clonotype appeared a few times. The chain is built from TRBV20-1 and TRBJ2-2; 10 bases are shared with TRBD1. CDR3 size: 16 residues. V gave up 5 bases and J gave up 6 bases; unmatched junction bases: 12. Germline V CDR1 and CDR2: DFQATT, SNEGSKA (reference sequence). The CDR3 here is CSAAQRDRGLAGELFF. The CDR3 DNA reads as TGCAGTGCTGCTCAACGGGACAGGGGTCTTGCCGGGGAGCTGTTTTTT.